This T cell receptor beta chain was identified during a study of blood T cell repertoires in COVID-19. At the level of the study: Samples came from the United States, Italy and Spain, spanning acute and convalescent COVID-19. Sources were T cells, B-cell-depleted T cells, or PBMCs; the material itself was cDNA or gDNA.

This clone has just a few counts. Enrollees, about 18 to 90 years old, lived in about two dozen US areas. In the authors' workflow: Nucleated cell counts were estimated from reference gene primer amplification. Data came from immunoSEQ multiplex PCR; TCRdb stores just in-frame clones and leaves some out. The V and J calls and clone size come from that table; D and trimming were worked out from the DNA. The sample holds 270,000 or so clones, 70% to 90% seen once. The sequencing sample was made of PBMCs or T cells enriched from blood (not recorded which). This clonotype was sampled from a woman between 50 and 59 years old who had been exposed to COVID-19.

In nucleotides, the CDR3 is TGTGCCAGCAGCCGGACAGGGGGCATAAAAGCTTTCTTT. This encodes CASSRTGGIKAFF. The chain combines TRBV6-5 with TRBJ1-1; TRBD1 agrees at 11 bases. Trimming took 6 bases from V and 9 from J; bases not matched to a gene: 6. Germline CDR1 and CDR2: MNHEY and SVGAGI. The CDR3 runs 13 residues.